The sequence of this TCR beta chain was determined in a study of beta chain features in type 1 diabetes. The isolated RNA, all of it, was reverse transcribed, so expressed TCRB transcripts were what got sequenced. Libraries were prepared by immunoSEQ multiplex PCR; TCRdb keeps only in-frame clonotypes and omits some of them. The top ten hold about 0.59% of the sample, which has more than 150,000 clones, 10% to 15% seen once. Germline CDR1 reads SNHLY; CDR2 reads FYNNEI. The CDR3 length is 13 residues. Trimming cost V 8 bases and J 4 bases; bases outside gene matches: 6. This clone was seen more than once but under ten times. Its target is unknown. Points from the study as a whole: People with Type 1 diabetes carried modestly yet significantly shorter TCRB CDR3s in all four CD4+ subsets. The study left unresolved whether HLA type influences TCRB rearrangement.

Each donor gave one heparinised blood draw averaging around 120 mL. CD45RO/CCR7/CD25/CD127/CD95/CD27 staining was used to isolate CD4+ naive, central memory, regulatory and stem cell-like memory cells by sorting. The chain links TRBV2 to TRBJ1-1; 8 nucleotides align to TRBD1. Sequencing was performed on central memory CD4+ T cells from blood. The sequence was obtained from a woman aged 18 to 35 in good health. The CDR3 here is CASDRDRGTEAFF. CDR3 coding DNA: TGTGCCAGCGACAGAGACAGGGGCACTGAAGCTTTCTTT.